The 6 T cell receptor beta chains listed next were all sequenced from one sample in a study of blood T cell repertoires in COVID-19. The method was immunoSEQ multiplex PCR; TCRdb's version includes in-frame clones alone and lacks a portion of them. The table includes 300,000 to 450,000 clones, approximately 86% detected once. Sequences were obtained from peripheral blood. These receptors all come from a human donor in a cohort sampled during active COVID-19.

The chain joins TRBV7-3 to TRBJ2-2; TRBD2 might be the D (5 bases). V lost 5 bases and J 7 bases, leaving 20 bases between the germline ends. This CDR3 is 16 amino acids long. CDR1 and CDR2 (germline): SGHTA, FQGTGA. The CDR3 DNA reads as TGTGCCAGCAGCAATACAGCGGACCGGCGAGGCGGGGAGCTGTTTTTT. Translated: CASSNTADRRGGELFF.

V gene TRBV5-1 combines with J gene TRBJ1-2; D uncertain. This CDR3 is 16 amino acids long. The ends were cut back, 1 base at V and 3 bases at J, with 16 bases in the middle. CDR1 is SGHRS, CDR2 YFSETQ, per germline. The CDR3 protein is CASSLFSGESDYGYTF. CDR3 in DNA: TGCGCCAGCAGCTTGTTCTCAGGTGAATCGGACTATGGCTACACCTTC.

V and J are TRBV11-2 and TRBJ2-1; the match to TRBD2 covers 10 bases. The CDR3 runs 19 residues. The V segment lost 2 bases and the J segment 3 bases; nucleotides outside the gene matches: 13. Germline V lookup: CDR1 SGHAT, CDR2 FQNNGV. The CDR3 nucleotides are TGTGCCAGCAGCTTAAGTAGCGGGGGGCCCATGATGTACTACAATGAGCAGTTCTTC. Protein product: CASSLSSGGPMMYYNEQFF.

This chain joins TRBV12-3 or TRBV12-4 and TRBJ2-5; 7 nucleotides line up with TRBD2. The CDR3 has 12 residues. V was pared by 7 bases and J by 9 bases, with 8 bases of the junction left unmatched. The CDR3 region has the DNA TGTGCCAGCACCCGAAGCGGGGAAGCCCAGTACTTC. Its translation: CASTRSGEAQYF.

The chain links TRBV7-2 to TRBJ2-7; perhaps TRBD2 as D (6 bases). The CDR3 contains 14 residues. With 5 bases removed from V and 2 bases from J, the gap between germline ends came to 13 bases. CDR1 and CDR2 from the germline V gene are SGHTA and FQGNSA. CDR3 in amino acids: CASSPYLAPYEQYF. The CDR3 DNA reads TGTGCCAGCAGCCCCTATCTAGCGCCCTACGAGCAGTACTTC.

This sequence joins TRBV30 and TRBJ1-1; 10 bases are a match to TRBD1. CDR3 length: 16 residues. Germline-derived CDR1 and CDR2 are GTSNPN and SVGIG (reference sequence). Trimming removed 3 bases from V and 4 bases from J; junction bases left unmatched: 11. The CDR3 loop is CAWRPPGQGMSTEAFF. For the CDR3, the DNA is TGTGCCTGGAGACCCCCGGGACAGGGGATGAGCACTGAAGCTTTCTTT.